This T cell receptor beta chain derives from a study of OX40 agonist ivuxolimab in advanced cancers. TCRdb keeps only in-frame clones here, not all; method: immunoSEQ multiplex PCR. The profile covers approximately 80,000 clones, with approximately 90% appearing a single time and 0.4% to 0.55% taken by the ten largest. A single count supports this clone. The CDR3 loop spans 16 amino acids. Trimming cost V 6 bases and J 4 bases, with 21 bases left between them. The germline gives CDR1 MGHRA, CDR2 YSYEKL. This TCR was recovered from an adult with an advanced solid tumor such as melanoma, head and neck, liver or kidney cancer. The source was CD4+ or CD8+ T cells sorted from blood, collected in a trial of the OX40 agonist ivuxolimab. The V call is TRBV4-1, the J call TRBJ1-2, with D perhaps matching TRBD1 (6 bases). The CDR3 nucleotides read TGCGCCAGCAGACTAACACAGGGTGGAAATGGCTATGGCTACACCTTC. Amino acid sequence: CASRLTQGGNGYGYTF.